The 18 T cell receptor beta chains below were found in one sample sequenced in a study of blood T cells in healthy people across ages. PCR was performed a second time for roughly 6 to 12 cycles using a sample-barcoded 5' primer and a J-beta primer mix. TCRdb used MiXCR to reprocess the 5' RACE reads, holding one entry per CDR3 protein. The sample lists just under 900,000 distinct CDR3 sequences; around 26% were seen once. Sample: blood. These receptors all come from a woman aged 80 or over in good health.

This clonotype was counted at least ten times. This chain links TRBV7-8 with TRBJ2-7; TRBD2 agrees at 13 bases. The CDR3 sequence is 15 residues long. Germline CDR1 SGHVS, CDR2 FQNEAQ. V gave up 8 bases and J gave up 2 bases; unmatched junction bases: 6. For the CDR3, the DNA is TGTGCCAGCTCCGGGGGACTAGCGGGGACCTACGAGCAGTACTTC. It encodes CASSGGLAGTYEQYF.

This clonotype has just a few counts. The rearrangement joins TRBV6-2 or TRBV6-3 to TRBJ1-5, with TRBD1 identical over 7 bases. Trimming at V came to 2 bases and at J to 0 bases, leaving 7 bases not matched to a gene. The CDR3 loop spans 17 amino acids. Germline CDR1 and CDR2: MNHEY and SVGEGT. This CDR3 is CASSYTAGTVSNQPQHF. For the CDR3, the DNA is TGTGCCAGCAGTTACACCGCCGGGACAGTTAGCAATCAGCCCCAGCATTTT.

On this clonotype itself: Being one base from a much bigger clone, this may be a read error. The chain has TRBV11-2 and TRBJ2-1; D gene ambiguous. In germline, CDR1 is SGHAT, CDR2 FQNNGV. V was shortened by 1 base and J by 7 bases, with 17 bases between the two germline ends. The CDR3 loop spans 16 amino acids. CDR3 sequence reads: CASSLGPCVSDNEQFF. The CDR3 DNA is TGTGCCAGCAGCTTAGGTCCCTGTGTCTCCGATAATGAGCAGTTCTTC.

CDR3 bases: TGTGCCAGCAGCTCCCGGGCCCTACTAGCGGGGGCCCTGTACAATGAGCAGTACTTC. Protein product: CASSSRALLAGALYNEQYF. This sequence joins TRBV6-1 and TRBJ2-1; the match to TRBD2 covers 11 bases. Gene TRBJ2-7 matches the end of the DNA better, so the J call may be wrong. CDR1 and CDR2 from the germline V gene are MNHNS and SASEGT. This CDR3 is built from 19 residues.

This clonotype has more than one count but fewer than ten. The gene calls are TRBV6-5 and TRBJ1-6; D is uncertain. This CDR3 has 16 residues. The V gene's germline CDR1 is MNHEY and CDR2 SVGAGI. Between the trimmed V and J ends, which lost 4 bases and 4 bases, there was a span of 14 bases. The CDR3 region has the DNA TGTGCCAGCAGTTTTTCAGCTCCAAGTTATAATTCACCCCTCCACTTT. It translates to CASSFSAPSYNSPLHF.

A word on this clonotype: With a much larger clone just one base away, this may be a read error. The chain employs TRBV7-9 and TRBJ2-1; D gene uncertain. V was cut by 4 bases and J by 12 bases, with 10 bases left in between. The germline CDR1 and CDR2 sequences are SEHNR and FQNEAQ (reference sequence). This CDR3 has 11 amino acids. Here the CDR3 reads CASSSWDGQFF. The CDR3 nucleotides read TGTGCCAGCAGCTCTTGGGATGGGCAGTTCTTC.

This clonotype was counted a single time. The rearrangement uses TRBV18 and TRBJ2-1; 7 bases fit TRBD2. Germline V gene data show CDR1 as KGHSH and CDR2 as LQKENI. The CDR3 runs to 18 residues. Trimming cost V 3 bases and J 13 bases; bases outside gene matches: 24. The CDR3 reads CASSPPASGREGRETQFF. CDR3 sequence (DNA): TGTGCCAGCTCACCCCCAGCCTCAGGCAGGGAGGGCCGAGAGACCCAGTTCTTC.

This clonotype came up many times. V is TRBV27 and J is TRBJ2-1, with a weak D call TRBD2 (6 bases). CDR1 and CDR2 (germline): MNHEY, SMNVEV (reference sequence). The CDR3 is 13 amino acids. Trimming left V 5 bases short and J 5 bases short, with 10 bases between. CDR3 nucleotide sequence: TGTGCCAGCAGTAGTAGCGGAAACAATGAGCAGTTCTTC. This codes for CASSSSGNNEQFF.

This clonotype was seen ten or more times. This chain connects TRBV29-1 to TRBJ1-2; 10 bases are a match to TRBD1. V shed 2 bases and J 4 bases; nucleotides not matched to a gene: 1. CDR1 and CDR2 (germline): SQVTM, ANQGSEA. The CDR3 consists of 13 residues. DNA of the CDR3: TGCAGCGTTGAACGGACAGGGGGCTATGGCTACACCTTC. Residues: CSVERTGGYGYTF.

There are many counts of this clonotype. The CDR3 here is CAIRQAGGPSDTQYF. The CDR3 nucleotides are TGTGCCATCAGGCAAGCGGGGGGGCCATCAGATACGCAGTATTTT. The gene calls are TRBV10-3 and TRBJ2-3; 10 positions agree with TRBD2. Trimming at V came to 6 bases and at J to 4 bases, leaving 7 bases not matched to a gene. There are 15 residues in the CDR3. Germline values: CDR1 ENHRY, CDR2 SYGVKD.

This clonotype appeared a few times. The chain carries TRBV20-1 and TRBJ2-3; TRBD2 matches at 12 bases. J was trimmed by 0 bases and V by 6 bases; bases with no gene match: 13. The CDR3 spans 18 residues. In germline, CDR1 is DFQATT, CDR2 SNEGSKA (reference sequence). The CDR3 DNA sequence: TGCAGTGCCGGGTCTAGCGGGGGGGCCGGTGTTAGCACAGATACGCAGTATTTT. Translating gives CSAGSSGGAGVSTDTQYF.

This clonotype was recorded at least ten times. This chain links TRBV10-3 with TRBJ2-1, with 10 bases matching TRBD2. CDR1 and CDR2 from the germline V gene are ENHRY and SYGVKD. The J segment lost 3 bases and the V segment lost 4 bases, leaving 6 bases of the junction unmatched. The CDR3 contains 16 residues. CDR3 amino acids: CAISVQSGGVYNEQFF. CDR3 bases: TGTGCCATCAGTGTCCAAAGCGGGGGGGTCTACAATGAGCAGTTCTTC.

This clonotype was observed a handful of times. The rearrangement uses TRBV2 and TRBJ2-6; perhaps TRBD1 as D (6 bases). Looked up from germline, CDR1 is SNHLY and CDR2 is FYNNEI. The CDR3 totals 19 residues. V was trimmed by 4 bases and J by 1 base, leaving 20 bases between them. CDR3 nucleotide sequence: TGTGCCAGCAGTGTACCTGACAGGAGCCGTTATTCTGGGGCCAACGTCCTGACTTTC. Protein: CASSVPDRSRYSGANVLTF.

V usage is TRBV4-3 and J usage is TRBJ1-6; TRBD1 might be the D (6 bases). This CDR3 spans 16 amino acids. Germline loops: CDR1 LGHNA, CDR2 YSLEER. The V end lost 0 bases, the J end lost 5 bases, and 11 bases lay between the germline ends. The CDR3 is CASSQEVAGDNSPLHF. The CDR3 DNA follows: TGCGCCAGCAGCCAAGAGGTGGCAGGGGATAATTCACCCCTCCACTTT.

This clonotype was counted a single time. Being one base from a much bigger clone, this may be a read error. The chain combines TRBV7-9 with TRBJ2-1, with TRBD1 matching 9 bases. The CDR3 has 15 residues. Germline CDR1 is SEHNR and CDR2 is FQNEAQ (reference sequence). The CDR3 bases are TGTACCAGCAGCTTAGGACAGGGGATTCTGGTGGAGCAGTTCTTC. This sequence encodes CTSSLGQGILVEQFF.

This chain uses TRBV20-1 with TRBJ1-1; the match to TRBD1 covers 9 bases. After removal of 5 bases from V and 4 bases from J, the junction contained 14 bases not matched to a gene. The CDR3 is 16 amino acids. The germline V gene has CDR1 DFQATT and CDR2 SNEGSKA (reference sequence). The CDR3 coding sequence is TGCAGTGCTTTAGGGGTTCCGGGACAGGGAGGCACTGAAGCTTTCTTT. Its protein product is CSALGVPGQGGTEAFF.

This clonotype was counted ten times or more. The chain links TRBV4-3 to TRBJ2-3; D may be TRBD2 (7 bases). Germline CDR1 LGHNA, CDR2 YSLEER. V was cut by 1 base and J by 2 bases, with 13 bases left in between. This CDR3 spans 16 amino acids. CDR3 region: CASSQVGGLLTDTQYF. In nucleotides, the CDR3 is TGCGCCAGCAGCCAAGTCGGGGGGCTACTCACAGATACGCAGTATTTT.

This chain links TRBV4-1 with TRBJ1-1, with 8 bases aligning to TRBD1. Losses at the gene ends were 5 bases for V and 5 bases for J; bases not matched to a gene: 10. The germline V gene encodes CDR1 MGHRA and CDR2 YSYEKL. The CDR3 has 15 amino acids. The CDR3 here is CASSTDRGLHTEAFF. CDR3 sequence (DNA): TGCGCCAGCAGCACCGACAGGGGCCTTCATACTGAAGCTTTCTTT.